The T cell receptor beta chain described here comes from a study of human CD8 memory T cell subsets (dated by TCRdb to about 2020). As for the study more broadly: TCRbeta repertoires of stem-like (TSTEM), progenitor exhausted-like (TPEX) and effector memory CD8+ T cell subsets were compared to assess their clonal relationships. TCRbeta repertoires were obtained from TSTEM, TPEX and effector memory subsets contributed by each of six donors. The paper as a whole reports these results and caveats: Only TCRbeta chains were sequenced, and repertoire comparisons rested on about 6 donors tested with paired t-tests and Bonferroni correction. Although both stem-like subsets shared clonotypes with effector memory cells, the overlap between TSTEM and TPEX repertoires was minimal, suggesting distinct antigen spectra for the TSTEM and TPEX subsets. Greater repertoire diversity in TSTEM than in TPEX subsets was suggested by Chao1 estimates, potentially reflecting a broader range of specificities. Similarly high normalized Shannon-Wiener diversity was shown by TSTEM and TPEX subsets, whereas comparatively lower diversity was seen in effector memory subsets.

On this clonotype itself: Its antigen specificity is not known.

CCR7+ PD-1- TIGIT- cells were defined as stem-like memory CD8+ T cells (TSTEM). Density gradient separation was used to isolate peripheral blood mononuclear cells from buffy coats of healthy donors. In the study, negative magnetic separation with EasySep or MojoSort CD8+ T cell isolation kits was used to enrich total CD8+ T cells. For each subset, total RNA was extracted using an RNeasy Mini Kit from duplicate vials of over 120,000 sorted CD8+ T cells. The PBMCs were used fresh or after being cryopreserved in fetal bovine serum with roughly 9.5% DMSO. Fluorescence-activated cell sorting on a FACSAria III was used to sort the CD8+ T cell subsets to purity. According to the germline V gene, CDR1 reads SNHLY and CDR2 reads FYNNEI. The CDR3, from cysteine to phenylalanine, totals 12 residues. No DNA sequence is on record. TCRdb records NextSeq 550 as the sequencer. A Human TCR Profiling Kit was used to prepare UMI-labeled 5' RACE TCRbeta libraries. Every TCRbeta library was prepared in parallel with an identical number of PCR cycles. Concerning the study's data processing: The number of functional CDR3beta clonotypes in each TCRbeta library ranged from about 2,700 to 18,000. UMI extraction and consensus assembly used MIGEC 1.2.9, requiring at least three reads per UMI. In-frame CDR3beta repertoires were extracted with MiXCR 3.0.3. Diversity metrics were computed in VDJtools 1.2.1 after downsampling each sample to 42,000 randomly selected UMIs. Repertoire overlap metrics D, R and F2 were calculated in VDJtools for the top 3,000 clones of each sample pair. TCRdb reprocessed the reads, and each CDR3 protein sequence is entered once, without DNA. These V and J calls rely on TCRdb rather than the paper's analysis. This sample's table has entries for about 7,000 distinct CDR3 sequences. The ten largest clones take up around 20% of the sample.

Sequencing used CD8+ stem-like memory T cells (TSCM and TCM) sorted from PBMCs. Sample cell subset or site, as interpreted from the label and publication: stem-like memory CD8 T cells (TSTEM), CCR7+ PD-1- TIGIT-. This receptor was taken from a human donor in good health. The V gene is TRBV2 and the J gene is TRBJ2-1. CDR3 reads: CASSEDRNEQFF. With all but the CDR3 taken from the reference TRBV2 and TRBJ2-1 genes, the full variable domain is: EPEVTQTPSHQVTQMGQEVILRCVPISNHLYFYWYRQILGQKVEFLVSFYNNEISEKSEIFDDQFSVERPDGSNFTLKIRSTKLEDSAMYFCASSEDRNEQFFGPGTRLTVL.